Following are 2 T cell receptor beta chains from one sample sequenced in a study of control samples from healthy donors and cancer patients. Profiling relied on immunoSEQ multiplex PCR, and the TCRdb table lists in-frame clones only, not all of them. The sample contains around 100,000 clones, over 75% of which appear only once. Sequencing used blood. All receptors come from a woman aged 18 to 35 in good health.

The chain links TRBV15 to TRBJ2-7; D is possibly TRBD2 (7 bases). The germline V and J ends were trimmed by 1 base and 4 bases, with 14 bases remaining between them. Germline assignment: CDR1 LNHNV and CDR2 YYDKDF (reference sequence). The length of the CDR3 is 15 residues. This chain's CDR3 is CATSRAGGQGYEQYF. In nucleotides, the CDR3 is TGTGCCACCAGCAGAGCGGGGGGCCAGGGATACGAGCAGTACTTC.

The chain couples TRBV6-6 to TRBJ2-7; D is uncertain. Trimming removed 2 bases from V and 2 bases from J, with 4 bases in between. The CDR3 is made up of 12 amino acids. Germline CDR1 MNHNY, CDR2 SVGAGI (reference sequence). The CDR3 region is CASSYAPYEQYF. CDR3 DNA sequence: TGTGCCAGCAGTTACGCCCCCTACGAGCAGTACTTC.